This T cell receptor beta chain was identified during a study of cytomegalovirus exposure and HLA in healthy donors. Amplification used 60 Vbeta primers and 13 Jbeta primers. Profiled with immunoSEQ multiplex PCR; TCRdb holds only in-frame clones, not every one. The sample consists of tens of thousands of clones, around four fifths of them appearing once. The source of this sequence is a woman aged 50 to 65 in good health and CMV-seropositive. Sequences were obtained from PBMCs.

CDR3 DNA: TGTGCCAGCAGCAAGCAGGGAGGCGACACTGAAGCTTTCTTT. Translated: CASSKQGGDTEAFF. This rearrangement joins TRBV7-8 to TRBJ1-1, with a tentative D call TRBD1 (5 bases). This CDR3 spans 14 amino acids. The V end was cut by 5 bases, the J end by 3 bases, with 13 bases between. The germline V gene encodes CDR1 SGHVS and CDR2 FQNEAQ.